This TCR beta chain stems from a study of Ad26.COV2.S vaccination and SARS-CoV-2 variants (dated by TCRdb to the early 2020s). Concerning the study at large: Vaccine-arm donors were drawn from COV1001, a multicentre, randomized, double-blind, placebo-controlled phase I-IIa trial of Ad26.COV2.S in healthy adults. Ad26.COV2.S was administered intramuscularly at 5 x 10^10 or 1 x 10^11 viral particles, either as a single shot or as two shots given 56 days apart. The specificity and breadth of SARS-CoV-2-reactive T cell receptors after Ad26.COV2.S vaccination were assessed by TCRbeta repertoire sequencing. A total of approximately 32 samples were included in the TCR-sequenced set, comprising around 20 Ad26.COV2.S vaccine recipients, 5 placebo recipients and 8 SARS-CoV-2 convalescent individuals. Participants in the trial were split at random into five groups of five each, receiving low-dose or high-dose Ad26.COV2.S once or twice, or else placebo on both occasions. Throughout the experiments and outcome assessment, investigators stayed blinded to trial group allocation. General study outcomes and caveats: After vaccination, substantial breadth of spike-specific CD8+ and CD4+ T cell responses was reported. The authors noted that total T cell responses may have been underestimated by the TCR breadth and depth analyses. The study was not powered for comparison of responses between vaccine doses or regimens. Vaccine and placebo recipients had similar non-spike TCR breadth, a finding consistent with the vaccine containing only spike. Compared with placebo recipients, Ad26.COV2.S recipients showed higher spike-specific TCR breadth (P = 0.0014).

The immunoSEQ Assay was the method used to sequence TCRbeta CDR3 regions. After extraction, genomic DNA underwent amplification by bias-controlled multiplex PCR, followed by high-throughput sequencing. The authors' pipeline ran thus. To quantify the absolute abundance of each unique TCRbeta CDR3 region, sequences were collapsed and filtered. Usable DNA was measured by amplifying reference genes present in all nucleated cells, and TCRbeta template counts were normalized to that usable DNA to estimate T cell fraction. Repertoire TCRs were annotated as SARS-CoV-2-specific when V gene, CDR3 amino acid sequence and J gene were exactly matched to a known reactive TCR set. The reference SARS-CoV-2 TCR set came from MIRA and was filtered for enrichment in COVID-19-positive ImmuneCODE repertoires, removing public or cross-reactive TCRs. Using the MIRA antigens, annotated TCRs were further analysed by specific ORF or by position within an ORF. Depth was the summed frequency of annotated unique rearrangements, while breadth was defined as annotated unique rearrangements over total unique productive rearrangements. Two-sided Wilcoxon rank-sum tests were applied when comparing TCR breadth between groups. TCRdb holds this immuneACCESS table with in-frame rearrangements only. Some clones are missing; in checked studies, unresolved V genes explain under half, and the rest has no known cause. Clonal size and the V and J genes are those of that table, whereas D and trimming came from the DNA. The table for this sample lists about 480,000 clones; around 88% of them were counted only once. The ten largest clonotypes hold 9.5% to 15% of the sample.

Based on the germline V gene (reference sequence), the CDR1 and CDR2 sequences are MNHNY and SVGAGI. The CDR3 runs 13 amino acids, cysteine and phenylalanine included. Kept here is only the CDR3 DNA, which spans 39 bases and is read in frame from base 1. V is pruned by 10 bases and J by 7 bases, leaving 8 bases of the junction without a gene match. In its sample, this clone was seen a few times. Its antigen is unknown. Nothing much larger sits one base from this clone, and base qualities are not available. The treatment or condition label on this specimen signifies: around 19 received Ad26.COV2.S at low or high dose, single or two shots; 5 received placebo; per-sample allocation not given. For vaccine and placebo recipients, the sequenced repertoires came from samples collected on day 63 after the first injection. Cohort 1b enrolled 25 adults aged 18-55 years at a single site in Boston, USA, between 29 July and 7 August 2020. As a vaccine, Ad26.COV2.S was a replication-incompetent adenovirus type 26 vector that expressed a prefusion-stabilized SARS-CoV-2 spike protein derived from the original Wuhan strain.

The source material was peripheral blood, sampled in a trial of Ad26.COV2.S vaccine versus placebo. This TCR came from a person between 18 and 59 years old who received the Ad26.COV2.S COVID-19 vaccine or a placebo. Recombination joined TRBV6-6 with TRBJ2-7, and 12 junctional nucleotides match TRBD2. In nucleotide form, the sequence is TGTGCCATAAGGACTAGCGGGGCAGTGGAGCAGTACTTC. It translates as CAIRTSGAVEQYF.